This TCR beta chain was sequenced for a study of cytomegalovirus exposure and HLA in healthy donors. The PCR ran on 60 Vbeta and 13 Jbeta primers. In the source study's methods: A later analysis counted 80 million or so unique TCR beta chains, around 12 million shared. Sequencing used immunoSEQ multiplex PCR; TCRdb keeps in-frame clones, though not all of them. The V and J calls and clone size are taken from that table; D and trimming were inferred from the DNA. This table holds over 150,000 clones, 65% to 85% found once. Worth noting for this clone: Antigen unknown.

General study points: Among the most significant clusters, several appeared linked to common viral pathogens in a later analysis. When analyzed later, the rates of TCR association showed variation by HLA locus, with DRB1 the most and HLA-C the fewest.

CDR3 length: 16 residues. Germline V gene sequence: CDR1 SGHTA, CDR2 FQGNSA. V lost 5 bases to trimming and J lost 3 bases; unmatched junction nucleotides: 8. The sequence was obtained from a woman in her forties in good health and CMV-seropositive. The sequencing input was PBMCs. The chain joins TRBV7-2 to TRBJ2-3; 10 positions match TRBD2. CDR3 nucleotides: TGTGCCAGCAGCAGAACCGGGACTAGCGTTACAGATACGCAGTATTTT. Encoded protein: CASSRTGTSVTDTQYF.